This paragraph covers one TCR beta chain sequence. Its antigen is currently unknown. These data come from a study of cytomegalovirus exposure and HLA in healthy donors. The PCR made use of 60 Vbeta and 13 Jbeta primers. Profiling relied on immunoSEQ multiplex PCR, and the TCRdb table lists in-frame clones only, not all of them. This table has around 200,000 clones, 75% to 80% appearing once. Whole-study results and caveats: A later analysis appeared to link common viral pathogens to several of the most significant clusters. The authors enumerated 180 or so TCR beta chains as linked to cytomegalovirus. Earlier analysis looked at TCR beta V segments, and most were productive about 87% or about 30% of the time.

The CDR3 consists of 16 residues. The junction had 7 bases not matched to a gene; V was cut back by 3 bases and J by 0 bases. Germline CDR1 is SGHNT and CDR2 is YYREEE (reference sequence). The chain is built from TRBV5-4 and TRBJ2-5; 8 nucleotides agree with TRBD2. This receptor was taken from a male donor in good health and CMV-seronegative. Sequenced sample: PBMCs. As DNA, the CDR3 is TGTGCCAGCAGCTCCCTGGGTAGCGGGGACCAAGAGACCCAGTACTTC. It encodes CASSSLGSGDQETQYF.